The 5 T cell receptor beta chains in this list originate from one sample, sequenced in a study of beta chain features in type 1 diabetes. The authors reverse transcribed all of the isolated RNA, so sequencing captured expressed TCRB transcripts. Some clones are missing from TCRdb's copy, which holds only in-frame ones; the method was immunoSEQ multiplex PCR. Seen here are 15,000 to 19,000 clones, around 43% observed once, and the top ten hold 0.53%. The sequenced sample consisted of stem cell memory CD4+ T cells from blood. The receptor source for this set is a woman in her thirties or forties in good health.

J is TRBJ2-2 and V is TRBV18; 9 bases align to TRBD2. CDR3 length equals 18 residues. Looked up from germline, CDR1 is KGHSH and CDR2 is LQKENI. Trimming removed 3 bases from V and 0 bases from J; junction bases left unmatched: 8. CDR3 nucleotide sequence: TGTGCCAGCTCACCGAGTAGCGGGGGTACCGCGAACACCGGGGAGCTGTTTTTT. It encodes CASSPSSGGTANTGELFF.

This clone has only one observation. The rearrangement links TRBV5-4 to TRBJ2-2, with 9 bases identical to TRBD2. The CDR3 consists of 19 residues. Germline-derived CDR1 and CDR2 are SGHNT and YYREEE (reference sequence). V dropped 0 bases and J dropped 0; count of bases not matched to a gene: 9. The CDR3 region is CASSLDSGGFYANTGELFF. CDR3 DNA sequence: TGTGCCAGCAGCTTGGATAGCGGGGGATTTTACGCGAACACCGGGGAGCTGTTTTTT.

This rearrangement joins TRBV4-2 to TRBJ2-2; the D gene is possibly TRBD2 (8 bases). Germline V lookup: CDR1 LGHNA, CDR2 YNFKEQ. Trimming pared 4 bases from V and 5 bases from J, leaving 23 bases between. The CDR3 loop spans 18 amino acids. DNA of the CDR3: TGTGCCAGCAGCCCCCGGGGACAGCTCGGGGGGGCGACCGGGGAGCTGTTTTTT. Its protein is CASSPRGQLGGATGELFF.

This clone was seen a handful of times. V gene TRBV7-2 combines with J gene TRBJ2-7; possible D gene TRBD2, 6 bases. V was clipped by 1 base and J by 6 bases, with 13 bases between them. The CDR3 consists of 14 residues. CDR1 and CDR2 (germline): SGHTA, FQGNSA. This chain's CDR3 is CASSLGLTGGEQYF. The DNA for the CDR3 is TGTGCCAGCAGCTTAGGACTGACCGGGGGCGAGCAGTACTTC.

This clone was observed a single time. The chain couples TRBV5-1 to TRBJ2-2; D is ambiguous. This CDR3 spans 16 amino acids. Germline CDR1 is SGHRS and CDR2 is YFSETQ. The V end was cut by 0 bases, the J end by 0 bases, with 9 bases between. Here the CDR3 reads CASSLAARTNTGELFF. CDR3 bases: TGCGCCAGCAGCTTGGCCGCCAGGACGAACACCGGGGAGCTGTTTTTT. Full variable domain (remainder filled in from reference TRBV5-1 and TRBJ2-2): KAGVTQTPRYLIKTRGQQVTLSCSPISGHRSVSWYQQTPGQGLQFLFEYFSETQRNKGNFPGRFSGRQFSNSRSEMNVSTLELGDSALYLCASSLAARTNTGELFFGEGSRLTVL.